Below, 16 T cell receptor beta chains from the same sample are listed, as sequenced in a study of T cells in Graves' hyperthyroidism and ophthalmopathy. The source material, RNA transcripts, was used to amplify TCR beta CDR3 regions. The HTBI primer set was used in a first-round RT-PCR of the TCR CDR3. TCRdb re-called the multiplex PCR reads with MiXCR, one entry per CDR3 protein. Of around 420,000 distinct CDR3 sequences listed, 15% to 18% are singletons. Specimen: blood. Every receptor here comes from a woman younger than 35 with Graves' hyperthyroidism.

Concerning this clonotype itself: Just one base apart from a much larger clone, this may be a read error. The genes are TRBV30 and TRBJ2-1, with TRBD2 identical over 9 bases. The germline gives CDR1 GTSNPN, CDR2 SVGIG (reference sequence). The CDR3 is made up of 15 amino acids. Here the CDR3 DNA reads TGTGTCTGGAGGAGGGGACTAGCACATTACAATGAGCAGTTCTTC. This codes for CVWRRGLAHYNEQFF.

This clonotype has ten or more counts. V and J are TRBV6-1 and TRBJ1-2; tentative D call: TRBD1 (6 bases). Trimming took 0 bases from V and 8 from J, leaving 16 bases between them. CDR3 length equals 15 residues. CDR1 MNHNS and CDR2 SASEGT come from the germline V gene. The CDR3 DNA sequence: TGTGCCAGCAGTGAAGCGCCCGGGACAACACGCGGCTACACCTTC. Amino acids: CASSEAPGTTRGYTF.

This clonotype was found many times. The chain has TRBV18 and TRBJ2-2; 8 nucleotides match TRBD1. J was trimmed by 5 bases and V by 6 bases; bases with no gene match: 8. Germline values: CDR1 KGHSH, CDR2 LQKENI. The CDR3 is made up of 15 amino acids. CDR3 region: CASSFGQGRTGELFF. CDR3 DNA: TGTGCCAGCTCCTTCGGACAGGGAAGAACCGGGGAGCTGTTTTTT.

The rearrangement links TRBV7-3 to TRBJ2-1; 9 positions match TRBD2. Germline CDR1 SGHTA, CDR2 FQGTGA. The ends lost 5 bases at V and 8 bases at J; junction bases unmatched: 10. This CDR3 has 15 residues. The CDR3 region is CASSAGLAFAYEQFF. Written as DNA, the CDR3 is TGTGCCAGCAGCGCGGGACTAGCTTTTGCCTATGAGCAGTTCTTC.

The sample holds many counts of this clonotype. V usage is TRBV6-5 and J usage is TRBJ2-7; 7 bases are shared with TRBD2. V dropped 2 bases and J dropped 2; count of bases not matched to a gene: 18. Germline V gene lookup returns CDR1 MNHEY and CDR2 SVGAGI. The CDR3 length is 19 residues. For the CDR3, the DNA is TGTGCCAGCAGTTACCGGGCGGCGCGGCCTAGCGGAGTTACCTACGAGCAGTACTTC. Its protein product is CASSYRAARPSGVTYEQYF.

This chain connects TRBV5-1 to TRBJ2-5; 11 bases line up with TRBD2. This CDR3 contains 15 residues. Germline lookup yields CDR1 SGHRS and CDR2 YFSETQ. V dropped 4 bases and J dropped 3; count of bases not matched to a gene: 5. CDR3 in DNA: TGCGCCAGCAGCGCCCTAGCGGGGGGAAAAGAGACCCAGTACTTC. Translation: CASSALAGGKETQYF.

This clonotype was picked up many times. The chain joins TRBV12-3 or TRBV12-4 to TRBJ1-5; 8 bases map to TRBD1. The CDR3 extends over 14 amino acids. Trimming cost V 6 bases and J 3 bases; bases outside gene matches: 4. This CDR3 reads CASRGTGPNQPQHF. CDR3 bases: TGTGCCAGCAGGGGGACAGGCCCCAATCAGCCCCAGCATTTT.

The rearrangement uses TRBV18 and TRBJ1-6; D unclear. The CDR3 extends over 13 amino acids. Trimming cost V 1 base and J 8 bases, with 6 bases left between them. CDR1 is KGHSH, CDR2 LQKENI, per germline. CDR3 bases: TGTGCCAGCTCACCACAGGAAGATTCACCCCTCCACTTT. This codes for CASSPQEDSPLHF.

There are many counts of this clonotype. V is TRBV13 and J is TRBJ2-3; 10 bases line up with TRBD1. Germline CDR1 is PRHDT and CDR2 is FYEKMQ (reference sequence). Losses at the gene ends were 6 bases for V and 1 base for J; bases not matched to a gene: 4. The CDR3 loop spans 15 amino acids. The CDR3 coding sequence is TGTGCCAGCAGGAAGACAGGGGGCGGCACAGATACGCAGTATTTT. Amino acids: CASRKTGGGTDTQYF.

This clonotype came up many times. The chain uses TRBV12-3 or TRBV12-4 and TRBJ2-7; D is uncertain. Trimming cost V 1 base and J 5 bases, with 9 bases left between them. This CDR3 has 13 residues. In DNA form, the CDR3 reads TGTGCCAGCAGTTTAGGGGCCCCGAACGAGCAGTACTTC. Translation: CASSLGAPNEQYF.

Ten or more counts support this clonotype. This rearrangement joins TRBV20-1 to TRBJ2-1; 13 bases align to TRBD2. This CDR3 is 15 amino acids long. V gave up 4 bases and J gave up 8 bases; unmatched junction bases: 8. In germline, CDR1 is DFQATT, CDR2 SNEGSKA (reference sequence). In nucleotides, the CDR3 is TGCAGTGCTATGGTCGGGACTAGCGGGAAGTATGAGCAGTTCTTC. This codes for CSAMVGTSGKYEQFF.

Comment on this clonotype: A much larger clone is a single base away; this may be a read error. The genes are TRBV11-2 and TRBJ2-2, with D perhaps TRBD2 (6 bases). Germline CDR1 is SGHAT and CDR2 is FQNNGV. The CDR3 spans 13 residues. In DNA form, the CDR3 reads TGTGCCAACAGCATTATGGGGGGCGGGGAGCTGTTTTTT. Translating it yields CANSIMGGGELFF.

Many counts were recorded for this clonotype. The chain links TRBV7-2 to TRBJ2-1; D not certain. The V gene's germline CDR1 is SGHTA and CDR2 FQGNSA. The CDR3 covers 13 residues. With 3 bases removed from V and 5 bases from J, the gap between germline ends came to 8 bases. Here the CDR3 reads CASSFRTNNEQFF. In DNA form, the CDR3 reads TGTGCCAGCAGCTTCAGGACCAACAATGAGCAGTTCTTC.

The chain combines TRBV29-1 with TRBJ2-1, with 7 bases identical to TRBD1. V lost 2 bases and J lost 12; bases outside the gene matches: 4. The CDR3 is 11 amino acids. The germline V gene has CDR1 SQVTM and CDR2 ANQGSEA. The CDR3: CSVERGQTQFF. Here the CDR3 DNA reads TGCAGCGTTGAAAGGGGACAGACGCAGTTCTTC.

This clonotype was picked up a small number of times. This chain joins TRBV5-1 and TRBJ2-1; a possible D gene is TRBD2 (5 bases). Looked up from germline, CDR1 is SGHRS and CDR2 is YFSETQ. Trimming left V 7 bases short and J 4 bases short, with 12 bases between. The CDR3 is made up of 13 amino acids. As DNA, the CDR3 is TGCGCCAGCGGAGGAGTGGGGTACAATGAGCAGTTCTTC. It encodes CASGGVGYNEQFF.

The table lists this clonotype with many counts. The chain employs TRBV24-1 and TRBJ1-5; D not certain. This CDR3 is built from 14 residues. V lost 4 bases to trimming and J lost 5 bases, with 11 bases between them. CDR1 and CDR2 from the germline V gene are KGHDR and SFDVKD. As DNA, the CDR3 is TGTGCCACCAGTGAACCCCCGCGTTATCAGCCCCAGCATTTT. It specifies CATSEPPRYQPQHF.